A selection of T cell receptor beta chains follows, all from one sample in a study of regulatory T cells in long-lasting Graves disease. TCRdb called the multiplex PCR reads again in MiXCR, with one record for every CDR3 protein. The sample includes about 450,000 distinct CDR3 sequences, 23% of them seen just once. The input for sequencing was peripheral blood mononuclear cells (PBMCs), taken when the disease was refractory, from a patient treated with antithyroid drugs. These receptors were taken from a female donor with Graves disease. CDR3s include the opening cysteine and the closing phenylalanine or tryptophan. A D gene is named only where the DNA matches it firmly. Rows may omit the clone size; those that give it use once, few, many or a size class.

abundance,v_gene,j_gene,d_gene,CDR3aa,CDR3nt
many,TRBV19,TRBJ1-1,TRBD1,CASRTGVGTEAFF,TGTGCCAGCAGAACAGGGGTGGGCACTGAAGCTTTCTTT
many,TRBV7-7,TRBJ2-5,TRBD1,CASSHQGAGETQYF,TGTGCCAGCAGCCATCAGGGGGCAGGAGAGACCCAGTACTTC
few,TRBV6-1,TRBJ1-1,NA,CASSTLQNMNTEAFF,TGTGCCAGCAGTACCTTACAGAACATGAACACTGAAGCTTTCTTT
few,TRBV29-1,TRBJ2-2,TRBD2,CSVEETSGPSTGELFF,TGCAGCGTTGAAGAGACTAGCGGGCCGAGCACCGGGGAGCTGTTTTTT
NA,TRBV19,TRBJ2-5,TRBD2,CASSGIAGSQETQYF,TGTGCCAGTAGTGGCATAGCGGGGTCCCAAGAGACCCAGTACTTC
many,TRBV6-1,TRBJ2-5,NA,CASNFPQETQYF,TGTGCCAGCAACTTCCCACAAGAGACCCAGTACTTC
NA,TRBV19,TRBJ2-3,NA,CASSIVRQSETDTQYF,TGTGCCAGTAGTATAGTCCGACAGAGCGAGACAGATACGCAGTATTTT
few,TRBV20-1,TRBJ1-1,TRBD1,CSARGIHRGRRLPEAFF,TGCAGTGCTAGAGGTATACACAGGGGGCGAAGACTCCCTGAAGCTTTCTTT
many,TRBV6-1,TRBJ2-2,NA,CASSARSNTGELFF,TGTGCCAGCAGTGCCAGGTCCAACACCGGGGAGCTGTTTTTT
NA,TRBV20-1,TRBJ1-4,TRBD1,CSAMAGTGVLTNEKLFF,TGCAGTGCTATGGCCGGGACAGGGGTTCTGACGAATGAAAAACTGTTTTTT
NA,TRBV5-1,TRBJ2-6,NA,CASSPPARTTYWHSGANVLTF,TGCGCCAGCAGCCCCCCGGCTCGAACGACCTATTGGCACTCTGGGGCCAACGTCCTGACTTTC
many,TRBV2,TRBJ1-5,TRBD1,CASRSWTGTGNQPQHF,TGTGCCAGCAGGAGTTGGACAGGTACGGGCAATCAGCCCCAGCATTTT
many,TRBV27,TRBJ1-2,TRBD1,CASSLKGGAGGYTF,TGTGCCAGCAGTTTAAAAGGGGGCGCTGGGGGCTACACCTTC
NA,TRBV7-8,TRBJ2-2,TRBD1,CASSLAQGSGELFF,TGTGCCAGCAGCTTAGCACAGGGGTCCGGGGAGCTGTTTTTT
NA,TRBV15,TRBJ2-7,TRBD1,CATSTRQGGTYEQYF,TGTGCCACCAGCACCCGACAGGGCGGCACCTACGAGCAGTACTTC
few,TRBV6-5,TRBJ1-2,NA,CASSFRRTSNYGYTF,TGTGCCAGCAGTTTTCGGAGGACTTCTAACTATGGCTACACCTTC
NA,TRBV27,TRBJ2-1,NA,CASSGEDRLNEQFF,TGTGCCAGCAGCGGGGAGGACAGGCTCAATGAGCAGTTCTTC
NA,TRBV19,TRBJ2-2,NA,CASFWGPGTGELFF,TGTGCCAGTTTTTGGGGGCCCGGCACCGGGGAGCTGTTTTTT
NA,TRBV29-1,TRBJ1-2,NA,CSGKGGGGYGYTF,TGCAGCGGGAAAGGCGGGGGTGGCTATGGCTACACCTTC
NA,TRBV14,TRBJ2-5,NA,CASSQESGPGRETQYF,TGTGCCAGCAGCCAAGAATCGGGGCCCGGGCGAGAGACCCAGTACTTC
few,TRBV28,TRBJ2-3,TRBD2,CASSLSGRTDTQYF,TGTGCCAGCAGTTTAAGCGGGAGAACAGATACGCAGTATTTT
few,TRBV10-3,TRBJ2-7,NA,CATSPGSYEQYF,TGTGCCACCAGTCCCGGATCCTACGAGCAGTACTTC
many,TRBV20-1,TRBJ1-2,TRBD1,CSARRDRGRSGYTF,TGCAGTGCTAGGAGGGACAGGGGGCGAAGTGGCTACACCTTC
NA,TRBV7-9,TRBJ2-5,TRBD2,CASSPGTSAKRETQYF,TGTGCCAGCAGCCCCGGGACTAGCGCTAAGAGGGAGACCCAGTACTTC
few,TRBV30,TRBJ1-5,NA,CAWSQGPDQPQHF,TGTGCCTGGAGTCAGGGACCCGATCAGCCCCAGCATTTT
few,TRBV5-1,TRBJ1-2,NA,CASSLMDLSGGYTF,TGCGCCAGCAGCTTGATGGACCTTTCCGGTGGCTACACCTTC
many,TRBV5-1,TRBJ2-7,TRBD1,CASSILQGAKVNEQYF,TGCGCCAGCAGCATACTACAGGGGGCGAAAGTCAACGAGCAGTACTTC
NA,TRBV7-2,TRBJ2-7,TRBD2,CASSLAGGRSYEQYF,TGTGCCAGCAGCTTAGCGGGAGGGCGCTCCTACGAGCAGTACTTC
NA,TRBV25-1,TRBJ2-3,NA,CASSLKNVANTDTQYF,TGTGCCAGCAGTCTCAAAAACGTCGCGAACACAGATACGCAGTATTTT
NA,TRBV27,TRBJ1-5,TRBD1,CASSKGTGGVMDSNQPQHF,TGTGCCAGCAGTAAAGGGACAGGGGGCGTGATGGATAGCAATCAGCCCCAGCATTTT
few,TRBV6-1,TRBJ2-5,TRBD1,CASSDRVETQYF,TGTGCCAGCAGCGACAGGGTGGAGACCCAGTACTTC
many,TRBV7-2,TRBJ2-3,TRBD2,CASSPPGLGSTDTQYF,TGTGCCAGCAGCCCACCGGGACTAGGAAGCACAGATACGCAGTATTTT
NA,TRBV7-9,TRBJ2-7,TRBD2,CASSLGGRATEQYF,TGTGCCAGCAGCTTAGGCGGGAGGGCCACCGAGCAGTACTTC
NA,TRBV6-1,TRBJ2-7,NA,CASSGRAGAEEQYF,TGTGCCAGCAGTGGTCGCGCGGGGGCTGAGGAGCAGTACTTC
NA,TRBV10-3,TRBJ2-7,NA,CAISESAASSYEQYF,TGTGCCATCAGTGAGTCCGCCGCTAGCTCCTACGAGCAGTACTTC
few,TRBV6-2/TRBV6-3,TRBJ2-7,NA,CASSYSALGEQYF,TGTGCCAGCAGTTACTCCGCATTGGGTGAGCAGTACTTC